This T cell receptor (beta chain) was profiled in a study of blood T cell repertoires in COVID-19 (dated by TCRdb to about 2020). For the wider study: Collaborator samples came from the United States, Italy and Spain and covered acute and convalescent phases of COVID-19. The samples were drawn from two sources: the first 160 participants of the ongoing ImmuneRACE study, and some 1,300 subjects contributed by 6 global collaborators. Subjects who had been exposed to COVID-19, were actively infected with it, or had recovered from it provided the deeply sampled blood TCRbeta repertoires that made up the dataset. Where available, HLA class I and class II types were taken from metadata supplied by the sample provider and were not determined by assay-based typing. Sample metadata almost always included a de-identified subject ID, COVID-19 status, age in years and sex. The material from the prospective study consisted of cDNA or gDNA derived from T cells, B-cell-depleted T cells, or PBMCs. The repertoires were released in a freely available public database intended as a resource for research on the immune response to SARS-CoV-2. Study-level results and caveats: The quantity of clinical and demographic metadata differed by source and by participant and was supplied without curation.

To note about this clone: The clone's antigen remains unknown. The sample holds no much larger clone one base away, and base qualities are not on file.

TCRbeta CDR3 regions were amplified from genomic DNA using the immunoSEQ Assay, a bias-controlled multiplex PCR. As for how the authors treated the data: Nucleated cell counts per sample were estimated from amplification of reference gene primers within the assay. To quantify the absolute abundance of each unique TCRbeta CDR3 rearrangement, sequence reads were collapsed and filtered. For each sample, productive Simpson clonality was calculated as the square root of Simpson's diversity index across productive rearrangements. Entries here come from immuneACCESS through TCRdb and include only in-frame sequences with V and J called. Some clones fail to appear in such tables; in the studies checked, an unresolved V gene covers under half of the shortfall, and the cause of the remainder is unknown. V and J calls and clone size are copied from that table; D and trimming were computed from the DNA. Across this sample there are some 76,000 clones, with over 75% seen only once. In total, the top ten clones hold roughly 11% of the sample.

From the cysteine up to the phenylalanine, the CDR3 has a length of 17 residues. Just CDR3 DNA is preserved here, 51 bases in frame from base 1. Trimming at the junction amounts to 7 bases on V and 0 bases on J, and the germline ends lie 16 bases apart. CDR1 is given as MDHEN and CDR2 as SYDVKM, both from the germline V gene. Whole blood was collected in K2EDTA tubes by collaborating institutions according to the institutions' own protocols. Collaborator samples were shipped for TCRbeta analysis as frozen whole blood, isolated PBMCs, or DNA extracted from either sample type. The sequencing input was peripheral blood. The chain uses TRBV28 and TRBJ2-6; matching of 5 bases hints at TRBD2 as the D gene. This TCR came from a man over 45 with acute or convalescent COVID-19. The CDR3 region has the sequence CASNTGITPSGANVLTF. The nucleotides read TGTGCCAGCAACACCGGGATAACCCCCTCTGGGGCCAACGTCCTGACTTTC. The entire variable domain, with the stretches around the CDR3 drawn from the reference TRBV28 and TRBJ2-6 proteins, is DVKVTQSSRYLVKRTGEKVFLECVQDMDHENMFWYRQDPGLGLRLIYFSYDVKMKEKGDIPEGYSVSREKKERFSLILESASTNQTSMYLCASNTGITPSGANVLTFGAGSRLTVL.